The sequence of this T cell receptor (beta chain) was determined in a study of blood T cell repertoires in COVID-19. Study at large: Specimens from acute and convalescent COVID-19 originated in the United States, Italy and Spain. PBMCs, B-cell-depleted T cells, or T cells were the source of the cDNA or gDNA that made up the material.

The CDR3 covers 15 residues. The V gene lost 7 bases and the J gene lost 3 bases, with 17 bases spanning the gap. Germline loops: CDR1 KGHSH, CDR2 LQKENI. This clone was recorded once. How the authors handled the data: Estimation of nucleated cell counts relied on the amplification of reference gene primers. This table comes from immunoSEQ multiplex PCR, and its TCRdb copy is limited to in-frame clones, with some not included. V and J calls plus clone size are reproduced from that table; the DNA served to infer D and trimming. This sample has about 220,000 clones; around 83% occur once, and the top ten carry about 9.7%.

This clonotype originated in a man aged 50 or older with active or convalescent COVID-19. Material: peripheral blood. The rearrangement uses TRBV18 and TRBJ2-3, with a possible D match to TRBD2 (7 bases). CDR3 loop: CASFQGGGMTDTQYF. The DNA of the CDR3 is TGTGCCAGCTTCCAGGGAGGGGGGATGACAGATACGCAGTATTTT.